The table lists the clone carrying this TCR beta chain with a few counts. What it recognizes is unknown. Produced via immunoSEQ multiplex PCR; TCRdb's table is partial and in-frame only. The sample has around 340,000 clones, approximately 90% seen once. The data originate from a study of Ad26.COV2.S vaccination and SARS-CoV-2 variants. Germline trimming cut 2 bases from V and 4 bases from J; bases unmatched to any gene: 2. CDR1 is MGHDK, CDR2 SYGVNS, per germline. This CDR3 is built from 14 residues. The treatment was: 15 to 20 received Ad26.COV2.S at low or high dose, single or two shots; several received placebo; per-sample allocation not given. Sampling took place 63 days after the first vaccine or placebo injection. Study-wide results and limits: Overall T cell responses may have been underestimated by the analyses of TCR breadth and depth.

The V and J genes are TRBV25-1 and TRBJ2-3; 8 bases match TRBD1. This material consisted of peripheral blood, taken in a trial of Ad26.COV2.S vaccine versus placebo. The clonotype comes from a person between 18 and 59 years old who received the Ad26.COV2.S COVID-19 vaccine or a placebo. Here the CDR3 reads CASSEQGASDTQYF. CDR3 bases: TGTGCCAGCAGTGAACAGGGGGCTTCAGATACGCAGTATTTT. The full variable domain, in which reference TRBV25-1 and TRBJ2-3 provide the parts outside the CDR3, is EADIYQTPRYLVIGTGKKITLECSQTMGHDKMYWYQQDPGMELHLIHYSYGVNSTEKGDLSSESTVSRIRTEHFPLTLESARPSHTSQYLCASSEQGASDTQYFGPGTRLTVL.